Given below is one TCR beta chain in context. The antigen is unknown. Different DNA sequences within this sample yield the same CDR3. The sample belongs to a study of OX40 agonist ivuxolimab in advanced cancers. At the level of the study: Participants averaged approximately 60 years of age (range about 23 to 79) and were around 83% male. Having had anti-PD-1, anti-PD-L1 or anti-CTLA-4 therapy before was allowed, and over 35% had some.

Autoimmune disease history or systemic immunosuppression barred patients. The protocol was immunoSEQ multiplex PCR, while the TCRdb copy is restricted to in-frame clones and leaves out a portion. The sample yields roughly 40,000 clones, approximately 86% seen once. The CDR3 length is 13 residues. From germline, CDR1 is LNHDA and CDR2 SQIVND (reference sequence). V trimming: 6 bases; J trimming: 8 bases; junction bases outside the gene matches: 8. Points from the study as a whole: Clonal expansion was seen in CD4+ and CD8+ blood T cells by week 6 at 0.1 to 3.0 mg/kg.

The sequences come from CD4+ or CD8+ T cells sorted from blood, collected in a trial of the OX40 agonist ivuxolimab. The J gene is TRBJ1-2, the V gene TRBV19; 8 bases align to TRBD1. The receptor comes from an adult with an advanced solid tumor such as melanoma, head and neck, liver or kidney cancer. CDR3 in amino acids: CASSKDRAIGYTF. CDR3 DNA sequence: TGTGCCAGTAGCAAGGACAGGGCAATCGGCTACACCTTC. The whole variable domain, remainder taken from reference TRBV19 and TRBJ1-2, is DGGITQSPKYLFRKEGQNVTLSCEQNLNHDAMYWYRQDPGQGLRLIYYSQIVNDFQKGDIAEGYSVSREKKESFPLTVTSAQKNPTAFYLCASSKDRAIGYTFGSGTRLTVV.